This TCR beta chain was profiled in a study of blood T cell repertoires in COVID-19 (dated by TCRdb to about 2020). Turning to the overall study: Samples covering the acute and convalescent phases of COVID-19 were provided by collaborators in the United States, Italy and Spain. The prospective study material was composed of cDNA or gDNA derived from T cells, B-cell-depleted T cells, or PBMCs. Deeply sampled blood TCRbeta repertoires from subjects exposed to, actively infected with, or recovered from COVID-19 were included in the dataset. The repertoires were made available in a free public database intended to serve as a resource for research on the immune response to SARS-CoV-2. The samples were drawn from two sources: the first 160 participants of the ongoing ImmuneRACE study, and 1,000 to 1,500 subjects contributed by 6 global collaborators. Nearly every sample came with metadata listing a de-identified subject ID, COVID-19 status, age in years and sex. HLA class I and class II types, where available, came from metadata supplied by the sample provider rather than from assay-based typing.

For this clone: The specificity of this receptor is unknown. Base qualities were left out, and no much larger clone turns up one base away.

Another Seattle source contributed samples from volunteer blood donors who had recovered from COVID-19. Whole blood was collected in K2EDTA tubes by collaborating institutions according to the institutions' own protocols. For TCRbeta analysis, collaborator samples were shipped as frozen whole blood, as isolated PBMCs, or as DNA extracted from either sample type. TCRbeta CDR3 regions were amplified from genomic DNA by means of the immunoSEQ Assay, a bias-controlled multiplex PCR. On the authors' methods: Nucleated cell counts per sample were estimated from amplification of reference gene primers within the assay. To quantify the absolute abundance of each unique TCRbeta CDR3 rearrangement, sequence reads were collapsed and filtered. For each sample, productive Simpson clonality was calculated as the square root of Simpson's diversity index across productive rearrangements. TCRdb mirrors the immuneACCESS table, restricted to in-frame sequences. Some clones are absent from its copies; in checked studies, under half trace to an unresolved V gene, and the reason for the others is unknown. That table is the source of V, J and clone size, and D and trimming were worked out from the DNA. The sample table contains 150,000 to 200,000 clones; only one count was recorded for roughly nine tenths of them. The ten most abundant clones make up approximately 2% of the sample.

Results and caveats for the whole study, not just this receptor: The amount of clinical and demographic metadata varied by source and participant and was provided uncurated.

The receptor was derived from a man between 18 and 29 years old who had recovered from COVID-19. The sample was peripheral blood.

The encoded CDR3 is CASSRQNVNTEAFF. The nucleotide sequence reads TGTGCCAGCAGCCGACAGAACGTGAACACTGAAGCTTTCTTT. The chain is encoded by TRBV11-1 joined to TRBJ1-1; the D segment could be TRBD1, given 5 matching bases. Measured from the cysteine to the phenylalanine, the CDR3 is 14 residues long. This entry keeps only the CDR3 DNA: 42 bases, framed from base 1. V is cut by 5 bases and J by 0 bases, and the space between the germline ends is 10 bases. The germline V gene encodes CDR1 SGHAT and CDR2 FQDESV (reference sequence).